This TCR beta chain was identified during a study of T cell responses to AZD1222 COVID-19 vaccine. Whole-study results and caveats: Unmutated variant regions are reportedly targeted by nearly half of spike-specific TCRs. Clonal diversity was possibly underestimated; the donors were predominantly white British and more often female. Spike-specific TCR breadth and depth both grew after two AZD1222 doses. Repertoire sampling occurred only after the peak T cell response.

Details on this clone: What it binds is not known.

The CDR3 spans 15 residues. The V gene's germline CDR1 is ENHRY and CDR2 SYGVKD. V was clipped by 2 bases and J by 2 bases; unmatched bases: 2. Only in-frame clones appear in the TCRdb table, and some are missing; sequencing was by immunoSEQ multiplex PCR. This sample has about 160,000 clones, with approximately 92% found just once. The sequenced sample was peripheral blood, obtained 28 days after the second AZD1222 dose. V is TRBV10-3 and J is TRBJ1-3; 8 positions match TRBD1. The sequence came from an adult who received the AZD1222 COVID-19 vaccine. The CDR3 loop reads CAISEQQGAGNTIYF. CDR3 DNA: TGTGCCATCAGTGAGCAACAGGGGGCTGGAAACACCATATATTTT.